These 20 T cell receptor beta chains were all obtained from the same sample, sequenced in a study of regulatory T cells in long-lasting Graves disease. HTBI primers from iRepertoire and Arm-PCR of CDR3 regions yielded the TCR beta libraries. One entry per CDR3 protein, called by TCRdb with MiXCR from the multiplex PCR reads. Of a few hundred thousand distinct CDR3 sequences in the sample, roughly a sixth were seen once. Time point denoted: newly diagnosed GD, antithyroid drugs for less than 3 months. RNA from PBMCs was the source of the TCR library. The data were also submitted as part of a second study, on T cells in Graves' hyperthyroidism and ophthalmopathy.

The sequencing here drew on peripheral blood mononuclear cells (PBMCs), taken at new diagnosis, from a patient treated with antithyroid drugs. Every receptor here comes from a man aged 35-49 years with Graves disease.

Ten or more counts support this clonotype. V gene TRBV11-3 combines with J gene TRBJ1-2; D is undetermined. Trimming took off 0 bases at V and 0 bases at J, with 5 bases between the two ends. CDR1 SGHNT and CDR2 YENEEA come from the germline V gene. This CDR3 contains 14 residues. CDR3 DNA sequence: TGTGCCAGCAGCTTAGACGGAGCTAACTATGGCTACACCTTC. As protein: CASSLDGANYGYTF.

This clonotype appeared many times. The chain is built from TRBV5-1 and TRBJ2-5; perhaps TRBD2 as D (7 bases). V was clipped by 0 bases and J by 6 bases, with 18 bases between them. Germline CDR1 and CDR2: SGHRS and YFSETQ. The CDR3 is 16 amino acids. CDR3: CASSLEGGGTKKTQYF. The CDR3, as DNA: TGCGCCAGCAGCTTGGAGGGGGGGGGGACCAAGAAGACCCAGTACTTC.

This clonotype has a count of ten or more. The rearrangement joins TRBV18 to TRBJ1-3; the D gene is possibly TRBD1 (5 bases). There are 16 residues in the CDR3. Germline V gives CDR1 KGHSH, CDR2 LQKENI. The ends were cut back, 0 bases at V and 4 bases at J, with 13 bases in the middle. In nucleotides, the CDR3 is TGTGCCAGCTCACCACCGATCGGGGCCCAAGGAAACACCATATATTTT. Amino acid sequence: CASSPPIGAQGNTIYF.

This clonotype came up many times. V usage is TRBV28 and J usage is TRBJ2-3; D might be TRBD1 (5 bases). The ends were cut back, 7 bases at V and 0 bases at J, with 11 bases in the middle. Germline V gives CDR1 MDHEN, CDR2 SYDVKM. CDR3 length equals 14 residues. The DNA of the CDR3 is TGTGCCAGCAAATGGACAAAAAGCACAGATACGCAGTATTTT. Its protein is CASKWTKSTDTQYF.

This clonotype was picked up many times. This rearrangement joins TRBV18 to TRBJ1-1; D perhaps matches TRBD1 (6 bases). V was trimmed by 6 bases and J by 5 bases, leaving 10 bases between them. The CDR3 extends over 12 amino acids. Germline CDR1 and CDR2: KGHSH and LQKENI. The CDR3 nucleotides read TGTGCCAGCTCTCAGGGGAGAACTGAAGCTTTCTTT. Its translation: CASSQGRTEAFF. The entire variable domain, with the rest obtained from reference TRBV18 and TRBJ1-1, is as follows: NAGVMQNPRHLVRRRGQEARLRCSPMKGHSHVYWYRQLPEEGLKFMVYLQKENIIDESGMPKERFSAEFPKEGPSILRIQQVVRGDSAAYFCASSQGRTEAFFGQGTRLTVV.

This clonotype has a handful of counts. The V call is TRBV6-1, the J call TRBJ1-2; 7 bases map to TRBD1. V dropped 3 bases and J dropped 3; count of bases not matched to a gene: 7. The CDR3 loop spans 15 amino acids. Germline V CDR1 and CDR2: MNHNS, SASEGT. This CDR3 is CASSDRRQGDYGYTF. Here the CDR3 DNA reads TGTGCCAGCAGTGACCGAAGACAGGGCGACTATGGCTACACCTTC.

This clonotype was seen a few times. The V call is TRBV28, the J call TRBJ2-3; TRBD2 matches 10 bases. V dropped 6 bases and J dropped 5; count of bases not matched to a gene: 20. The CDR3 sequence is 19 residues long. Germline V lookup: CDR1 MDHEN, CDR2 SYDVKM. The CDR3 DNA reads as TGTGCCAGCAGCCACCCGTGGGGAGCTAGCGGGGGCGGAAAAGATACGCAGTATTTT. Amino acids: CASSHPWGASGGGKDTQYF.

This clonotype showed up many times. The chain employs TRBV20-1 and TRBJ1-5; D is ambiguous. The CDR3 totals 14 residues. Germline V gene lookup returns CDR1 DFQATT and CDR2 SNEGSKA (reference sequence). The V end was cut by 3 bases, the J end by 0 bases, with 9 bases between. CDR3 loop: CSASDDYSNQPQHF. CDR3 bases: TGCAGTGCTAGCGACGACTATAGCAATCAGCCCCAGCATTTT.

The CDR3 nucleotides are TGTGCCAGCTCAGAGACTAGCGGGGGACGCGAGCAGTACTTC. Protein sequence: CASSETSGGREQYF. The chain is built from TRBV6-1 and TRBJ2-7; TRBD2 matches 12 bases. Germline-derived CDR1 and CDR2 are MNHNS and SASEGT. This CDR3 is 14 amino acids long. V shed 8 bases and J 6 bases; nucleotides not matched to a gene: 8.

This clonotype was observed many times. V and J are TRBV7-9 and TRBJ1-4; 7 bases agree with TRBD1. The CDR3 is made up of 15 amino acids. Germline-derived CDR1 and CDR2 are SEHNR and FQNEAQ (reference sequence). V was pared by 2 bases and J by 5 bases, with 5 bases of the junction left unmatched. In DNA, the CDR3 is TGTGCCAGCAGCTTACGAAGGGGGCAGAATGAAAAACTGTTTTTT. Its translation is CASSLRRGQNEKLFF.

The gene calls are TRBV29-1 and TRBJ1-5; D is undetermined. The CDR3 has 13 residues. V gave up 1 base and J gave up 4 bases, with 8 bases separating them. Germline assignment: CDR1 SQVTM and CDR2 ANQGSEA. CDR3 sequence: CSVEVDGNQPQHF. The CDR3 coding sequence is TGCAGCGTTGAAGTAGACGGTAATCAGCCCCAGCATTTT.

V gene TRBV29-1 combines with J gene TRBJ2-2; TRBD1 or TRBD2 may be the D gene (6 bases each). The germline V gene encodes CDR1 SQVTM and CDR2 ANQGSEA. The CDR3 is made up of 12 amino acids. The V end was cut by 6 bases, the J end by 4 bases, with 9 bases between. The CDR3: CSVPGATGELFF. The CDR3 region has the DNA TGCAGCGTCCCGGGGGCCACCGGGGAGCTGTTTTTT.

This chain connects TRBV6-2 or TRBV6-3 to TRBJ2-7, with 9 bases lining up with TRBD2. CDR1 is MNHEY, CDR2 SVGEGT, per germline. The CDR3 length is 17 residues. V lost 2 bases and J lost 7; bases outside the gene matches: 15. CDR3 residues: CASSYPRAGGSTGEQYF. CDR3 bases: TGTGCCAGCAGTTACCCCCGGGCGGGGGGGTCCACTGGAGAGCAGTACTTC.

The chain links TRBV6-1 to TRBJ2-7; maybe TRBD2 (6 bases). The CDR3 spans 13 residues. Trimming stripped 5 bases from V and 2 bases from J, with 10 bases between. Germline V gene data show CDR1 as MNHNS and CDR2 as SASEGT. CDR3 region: CASSRGLTYEQYF. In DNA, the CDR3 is TGTGCCAGCAGTAGGGGACTTACCTACGAGCAGTACTTC.

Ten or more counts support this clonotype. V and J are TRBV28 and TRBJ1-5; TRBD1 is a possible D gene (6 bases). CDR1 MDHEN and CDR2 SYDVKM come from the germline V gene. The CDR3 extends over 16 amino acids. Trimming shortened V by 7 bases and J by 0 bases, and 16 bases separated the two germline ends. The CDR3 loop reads CASTLFGGLSNQPQHF. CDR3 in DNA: TGTGCCAGCACCCTGTTTGGGGGCCTTAGCAATCAGCCCCAGCATTTT.

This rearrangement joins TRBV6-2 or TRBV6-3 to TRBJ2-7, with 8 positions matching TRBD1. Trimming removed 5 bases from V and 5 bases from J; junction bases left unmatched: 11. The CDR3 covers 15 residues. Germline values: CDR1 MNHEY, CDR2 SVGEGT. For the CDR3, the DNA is TGTGCCAGCAGTGAAGTAGGTCAGGGGGCCCACGAGCAGTACTTC. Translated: CASSEVGQGAHEQYF.

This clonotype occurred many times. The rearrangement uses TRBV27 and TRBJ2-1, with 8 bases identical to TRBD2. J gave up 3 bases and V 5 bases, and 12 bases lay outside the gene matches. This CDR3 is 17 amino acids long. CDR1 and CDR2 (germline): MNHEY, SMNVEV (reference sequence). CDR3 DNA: TGTGCCAGCAGTCCCGGATGGGGTAGCGGGGACTACAATGAGCAGTTCTTC. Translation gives CASSPGWGSGDYNEQFF.

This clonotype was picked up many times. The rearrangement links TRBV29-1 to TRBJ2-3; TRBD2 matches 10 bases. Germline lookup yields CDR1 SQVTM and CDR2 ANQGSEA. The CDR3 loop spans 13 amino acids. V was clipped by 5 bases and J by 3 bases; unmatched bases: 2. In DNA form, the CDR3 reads TGCAGCGTTCTGGGACTAGCGACAGATACGCAGTATTTT. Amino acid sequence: CSVLGLATDTQYF.

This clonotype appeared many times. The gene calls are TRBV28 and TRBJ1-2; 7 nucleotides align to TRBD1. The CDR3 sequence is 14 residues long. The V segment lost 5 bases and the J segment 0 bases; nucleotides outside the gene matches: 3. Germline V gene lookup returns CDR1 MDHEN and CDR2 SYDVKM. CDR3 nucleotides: TGTGCCAGCAGTACAGGGGCAGCTAACTATGGCTACACCTTC. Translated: CASSTGAANYGYTF.

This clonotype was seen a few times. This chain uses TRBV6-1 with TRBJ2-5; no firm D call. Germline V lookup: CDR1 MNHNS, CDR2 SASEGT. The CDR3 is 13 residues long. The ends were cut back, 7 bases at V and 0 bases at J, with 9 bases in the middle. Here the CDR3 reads CASKDVYQETQYF. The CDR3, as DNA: TGTGCCAGCAAGGACGTCTACCAAGAGACCCAGTACTTC.